The 20 T cell receptor beta chains reported below all come from one sample, sequenced in a study of blood T cell repertoires in COVID-19. This table comes from immunoSEQ multiplex PCR, and its TCRdb copy is limited to in-frame clones, with some not included. The data show 140,000 to 150,000 clones, with 75% to 85% seen just once and 4.5% to 6% held by the top ten. The sequenced material came from peripheral blood. The source of these receptors is a woman aged 50 to 65 with acute or convalescent COVID-19.

In its sample, this clone is medium-sized. This rearrangement joins TRBV7-3 to TRBJ2-7; TRBD1 matches 9 bases. Germline lookup yields CDR1 SGHTA and CDR2 FQGTGA. This CDR3 contains 14 residues. V lost 5 bases, J lost 6 bases, and 8 bases stayed unmatched. The CDR3 DNA follows: TGTGCCAGCAGCCTGACAGGGGGTCGGCTCGAGCAGTACTTC. Amino acid sequence: CASSLTGGRLEQYF.

Here the CDR3 reads CASSDSLDLNQPQHF. As DNA, the CDR3 is TGTGCCAGCAGTGATTCCCTTGACTTAAACCAGCCCCAGCATTTT. The chain combines TRBV2 with TRBJ1-5; D remains unclear. V lost 3 bases and J 7 bases, leaving 16 bases between the germline ends. CDR1 is SNHLY and CDR2 is FYNNEI in the germline V gene. There are 15 residues in the CDR3.

The rearrangement uses TRBV6-5 and TRBJ1-1, with TRBD1 matching 8 bases. The germline V gene has CDR1 MNHEY and CDR2 SVGAGI. The V and J ends lost 2 bases and 7 bases, in that order; junction bases with no gene match: 12. The CDR3 extends over 16 amino acids. CDR3 loop: CASSYDLDRGEDEAFF. CDR3 DNA: TGTGCCAGCAGTTACGACCTTGACAGGGGAGAAGATGAAGCTTTCTTT.

The rearrangement uses TRBV7-9 and TRBJ1-2; D possibly corresponds to TRBD1 (6 bases). V dropped 4 bases and J dropped 5 bases, with 14 bases sitting between them. The CDR3 length is 14 residues. From germline, CDR1 is SEHNR and CDR2 FQNEAQ (reference sequence). As DNA, the CDR3 is TGTGCCAGCAGCTCCTCGACAGGATGGTATGGCTACACCTTC. It specifies CASSSSTGWYGYTF.

This clone showed up just once. This chain joins TRBV6-2 or TRBV6-3 and TRBJ1-4; TRBD1 aligns across 8 bases. The CDR3 is made up of 14 amino acids. The J segment lost 8 bases and the V segment lost 4 bases, leaving 6 bases of the junction unmatched. Germline CDR1 MNHEY, CDR2 SVGEGT. The CDR3 coding sequence is TGTGCCAGCAGTTCGTGGACAGGGAGGGAAAAACTGTTTTTT. It translates to CASSSWTGREKLFF.

This chain uses TRBV10-3 with TRBJ2-1; TRBD1 agrees at 9 bases. After removal of 3 bases from V and 8 bases from J, the junction contained 11 bases not matched to a gene. This CDR3 is built from 16 residues. The germline CDR1 and CDR2 sequences are ENHRY and SYGVKD. The CDR3 here is CAISDLPGTGPDEQFF. The CDR3 region has the DNA TGTGCCATCAGTGACCTCCCCGGGACAGGGCCTGATGAGCAGTTCTTC.

The chain carries TRBV7-9 and TRBJ1-1; D unclear. Germline CDR1 is SEHNR and CDR2 is FQNEAQ (reference sequence). Trimming removed 5 bases at V and 1 base at J, with 11 bases between. This CDR3 has 14 amino acids. This CDR3 is CASSTNHGNTEAFF. In nucleotides, the CDR3 is TGTGCCAGCAGCACCAACCACGGGAACACTGAAGCTTTCTTT. Based on the CDR3 plus reference TRBV7-9 and TRBJ1-1, the full variable domain is DTGVSQNPRHKITKRGQNVTFRCDPISEHNRLYWYRQTLGQGPEFLTYFQNEAQLEKSRLLSDRFSAERPKGSFSTLEIQRTEQGDSAMYLCASSTNHGNTEAFFGQGTRLTVV.

A word on this clone: One base away lies a much larger clone, so this may be a sequencing read error. The rearrangement links TRBV28 to TRBJ2-1; tentative D call: TRBD1 (6 bases). The CDR3 contains 14 residues. Germline assignment: CDR1 MDHEN and CDR2 SYDVKM. Trimming took off 3 bases at V and 0 bases at J, with 6 bases between the two ends. CDR3 in amino acids: CASSLDSSYNEQFF. In nucleotides, the CDR3 is TGTGCCAGCAGTTTGGACAGCTCCTACAATGAGCAGTTCTTC.

The chain carries TRBV7-9 and TRBJ1-1; 8 nucleotides align to TRBD1. The CDR3 loop spans 13 amino acids. The V gene end was trimmed by 7 bases and the J gene end by 1 base; junction bases not matched to a gene: 2. Germline assignment: CDR1 SEHNR and CDR2 FQNEAQ (reference sequence). CDR3 DNA sequence: TGTGCCAGCACCGACAGGGGGAACACTGAAGCTTTCTTT. Its translation is CASTDRGNTEAFF.

This rearrangement joins TRBV28 to TRBJ2-7, with TRBD2 identical over 7 bases. J gave up 3 bases and V 8 bases, and 16 bases lay outside the gene matches. Germline V gene data show CDR1 as MDHEN and CDR2 as SYDVKM. This CDR3 region has 16 residues. The CDR3 loop reads CASLQQRGKGFYEQYF. In DNA, the CDR3 is TGTGCCAGCCTTCAACAGCGGGGAAAAGGATTCTACGAGCAGTACTTC.

The rearrangement links TRBV18 to TRBJ2-5; 11 nucleotides match TRBD2. This CDR3 has 18 amino acids. Germline loops: CDR1 KGHSH, CDR2 LQKENI. V gave up 4 bases and J gave up 1 base; unmatched junction bases: 11. As DNA, the CDR3 is TGTGCCAGCTCACAGATAGGCTCAGGACTAGCGGGCCAAGAGACCCAGTACTTC. It encodes CASSQIGSGLAGQETQYF.

A single count supports this clone. The chain uses TRBV7-9 and TRBJ1-2; D ambiguous. Trimming stripped 1 base from V and 8 bases from J, with 11 bases between. Per germline, CDR1 SEHNR and CDR2 FQNEAQ (reference sequence). The CDR3 runs 13 residues. The CDR3 here is CASSLDTGGGYTF. The CDR3 DNA reads as TGTGCCAGCAGCTTAGATACGGGAGGCGGCTACACCTTC.

The chain carries TRBV4-3 and TRBJ2-1; D is unclear. V was shortened by 3 bases and J by 6 bases, with 12 bases between the two germline ends. Germline V gene data show CDR1 as LGHNA and CDR2 as YSLEER. This CDR3 contains 14 residues. In DNA, the CDR3 is TGCGCCAGCAGCCACCTGCAGTCCGTCAATGAGCAGTTCTTC. Translating it yields CASSHLQSVNEQFF.

The genes are TRBV19 and TRBJ1-5; maybe TRBD1 (5 bases). V gave up 1 base and J gave up 2 bases, with 15 bases separating them. The CDR3 covers 17 residues. Per germline, CDR1 LNHDA and CDR2 SQIVND (reference sequence). This CDR3 is CASSIGSQAVGNQPQHF. The CDR3 DNA reads as TGTGCCAGTAGTATAGGGTCACAGGCAGTCGGCAATCAGCCCCAGCATTTT. Full variable domain (rest looked up from reference TRBV19 and TRBJ1-5): DGGITQSPKYLFRKEGQNVTLSCEQNLNHDAMYWYRQDPGQGLRLIYYSQIVNDFQKGDIAEGYSVSREKKESFPLTVTSAQKNPTAFYLCASSIGSQAVGNQPQHFGDGTRLSIL.

The CDR3 sequence: CASSLEVRGESGYTF. CDR3 DNA: TGCGCCAGCAGCTTGGAGGTCAGGGGTGAGAGTGGCTACACCTTC. The V gene is TRBV5-1, the J gene TRBJ1-2; TRBD1 might be the D (6 bases). The CDR3 totals 15 residues. Trimming left V 0 bases short and J 7 bases short, with 16 bases between. Germline CDR1 and CDR2: SGHRS and YFSETQ.

In nucleotides, the CDR3 is TGTGCCAGCAGCTTGAGCGTCTCTAGCGGGGGGGACGAGCAGTACTTC. This translates into CASSLSVSSGGDEQYF. This chain links TRBV5-4 with TRBJ2-7, with 12 nucleotides matching TRBD2. Trimming at V came to 1 base and at J to 5 bases, leaving 7 bases not matched to a gene. Germline V lookup: CDR1 SGHNT, CDR2 YYREEE (reference sequence). CDR3 length: 16 residues. The full variable domain, rest sourced from reference TRBV5-4 and TRBJ2-7, is ETGVTQSPTHLIKTRGQQVTLRCSSQSGHNTVSWYQQALGQGPQFIFQYYREEENGRGNFPPRFSGLQFPNYSSELNVNALELDDSALYLCASSLSVSSGGDEQYFGPGTRLTVT.

The chain is built from TRBV19 and TRBJ2-3; D remains unclear. Trimming took 4 bases from V and 6 from J, leaving 11 bases between them. This CDR3 spans 13 amino acids. Germline assignment: CDR1 LNHDA and CDR2 SQIVND (reference sequence). The CDR3 nucleotides are TGTGCCAGTAGTAAGAGTGTCGAGGATACGCAGTATTTT. Encoded protein: CASSKSVEDTQYF.

The J gene is TRBJ2-7, the V gene TRBV7-3; 10 positions agree with TRBD2. Germline loops: CDR1 SGHTA, CDR2 FQGTGA. Trimming cost V 3 bases and J 2 bases; bases outside gene matches: 10. The CDR3 totals 17 residues. The CDR3 here is CASSFPPKAGGPYEQYF. The CDR3 bases are TGTGCCAGCAGCTTTCCACCTAAAGCGGGGGGGCCCTACGAGCAGTACTTC.

The gene calls are TRBV10-3 and TRBJ2-1; 8 bases line up with TRBD2. V was pared by 3 bases and J by 8 bases, with 12 bases of the junction left unmatched. Germline CDR1 reads ENHRY; CDR2 reads SYGVKD. The CDR3 spans 16 residues. The CDR3, as DNA: TGTGCCATCAGTGACGTTACGGGGGGGTTGATGGATGAGCAGTTCTTC. This sequence encodes CAISDVTGGLMDEQFF.

The chain recombines TRBV7-2 with TRBJ1-2; 8 bases fit TRBD1. The germline CDR1 and CDR2 sequences are SGHTA and FQGNSA. The trim removed 6 bases at V and 6 bases at J, leaving 12 bases unmatched. The CDR3 is made up of 15 amino acids. CDR3: CASRTTGGYLNGYTF. The CDR3 region has the DNA TGTGCCAGCAGAACCACAGGGGGTTATCTGAATGGCTACACCTTC.